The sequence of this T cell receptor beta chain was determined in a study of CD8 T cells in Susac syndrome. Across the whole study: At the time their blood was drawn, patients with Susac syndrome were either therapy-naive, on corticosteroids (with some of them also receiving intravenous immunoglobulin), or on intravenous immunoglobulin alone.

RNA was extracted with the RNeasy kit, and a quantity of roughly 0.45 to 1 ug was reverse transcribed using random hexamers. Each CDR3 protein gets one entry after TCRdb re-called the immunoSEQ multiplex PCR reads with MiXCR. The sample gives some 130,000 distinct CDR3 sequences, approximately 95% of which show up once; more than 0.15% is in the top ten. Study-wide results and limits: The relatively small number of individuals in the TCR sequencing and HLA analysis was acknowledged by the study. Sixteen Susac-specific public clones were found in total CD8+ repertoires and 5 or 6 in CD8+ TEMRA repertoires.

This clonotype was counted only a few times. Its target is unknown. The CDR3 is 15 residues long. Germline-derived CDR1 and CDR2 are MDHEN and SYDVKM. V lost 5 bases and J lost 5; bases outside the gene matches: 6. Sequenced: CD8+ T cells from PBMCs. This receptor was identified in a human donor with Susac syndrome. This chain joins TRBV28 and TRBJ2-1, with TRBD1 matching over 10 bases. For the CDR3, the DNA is TGTGCCAGCAGTCTCCGGGACAGGGGAGACAATGAGCAGTTCTTC. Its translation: CASSLRDRGDNEQFF.